Listed here are 28 T cell receptor beta chains from one sample, sequenced in a study of blood T cell repertoires in COVID-19. Profiling relied on immunoSEQ multiplex PCR, and the TCRdb table lists in-frame clones only, not all of them. In the table there are about 310,000 clones, around 89% of which are singletons. Source material: PBMCs or T cells enriched from blood (not recorded which). The receptor set was obtained from a woman in her forties who had recovered from COVID-19.

In its sample, this clone was seen a few times. The V and J genes are TRBV11-3 and TRBJ1-3; possibly TRBD1 for D (5 bases). Looked up from germline, CDR1 is SGHNT and CDR2 is YENEEA. This CDR3 is built from 13 residues. Trimming removed 2 bases from V and 4 bases from J, with 6 bases in between. CDR3 nucleotides: TGTGCCAGCAGCTTACGGGGGGGAAACACCATATATTTT. It yields the protein CASSLRGGNTIYF.

The rearrangement links TRBV29-1 to TRBJ1-2, with TRBD1 identical over 7 bases. Looked up from germline, CDR1 is SQVTM and CDR2 is ANQGSEA. Losses at the gene ends were 4 bases for V and 5 bases for J; bases not matched to a gene: 16. The CDR3 consists of 16 residues. The CDR3 bases are TGCAGCGTTGGGAGTGAATTTACAGGGGATTTATATGGCTACACCTTC. Translating it yields CSVGSEFTGDLYGYTF.

The rearrangement joins TRBV7-8 to TRBJ2-3; 11 bases agree with TRBD2. The CDR3 is 15 residues long. The germline CDR1 and CDR2 sequences are SGHVS and FQNEAQ. After removal of 3 bases from V and 5 bases from J, the junction contained 4 bases not matched to a gene. The CDR3 sequence: CASSFIAGGVDTQYF. The CDR3 nucleotides are TGTGCCAGCAGCTTCATAGCGGGAGGGGTAGATACGCAGTATTTT.

This chain links TRBV29-1 with TRBJ2-1, with 9 bases lining up with TRBD1. Germline V gene sequence: CDR1 SQVTM, CDR2 ANQGSEA. The CDR3 runs to 14 residues. V lost 7 bases and J lost 7; bases outside the gene matches: 11. Written as DNA, the CDR3 is TGCAGCGCCCGACGGGGACAGGGAGTAAATGAGCAGTTCTTC. Protein sequence: CSARRGQGVNEQFF.

This rearrangement joins TRBV9 to TRBJ2-5; 7 bases match TRBD2. This CDR3 contains 15 residues. Germline values: CDR1 SGDLS, CDR2 YYNGEE. Trimming cost V 4 bases and J 5 bases; bases outside gene matches: 11. The CDR3 loop is CASSPREGPWETQYF. In nucleotides, the CDR3 is TGTGCCAGCAGCCCAAGGGAGGGCCCATGGGAGACCCAGTACTTC. Looking up the rest from reference TRBV9 and TRBJ2-5 gives the full variable domain: DSGVTQTPKHLITATGQRVTLRCSPRSGDLSVYWYQQSLDQGLQFLIQYYNGEERAKGNILERFSAQQFPDLHSELNLSSLELGDSALYFCASSPREGPWETQYFGPGTRLLVL.

V usage is TRBV10-3 and J usage is TRBJ2-1; 7 bases align to TRBD2. The CDR3 runs to 15 residues. Unmatched junction bases numbered 10, after V lost 4 bases and J lost 7 bases. CDR1 is ENHRY and CDR2 is SYGVKD in the germline V gene. Here the CDR3 reads CAISGGGRGENEQFF. The CDR3 DNA reads TGTGCCATCAGTGGGGGCGGGAGAGGGGAGAATGAGCAGTTCTTC.

The chain links TRBV29-1 to TRBJ2-5; 7 positions agree with TRBD2. V lost 3 bases and J lost 2; bases outside the gene matches: 9. The CDR3 sequence is 15 residues long. The germline gives CDR1 SQVTM, CDR2 ANQGSEA. CDR3 sequence (DNA): TGCAGCGTTGATGTGGCGGGAGATCAACAAGAGACCCAGTACTTC. Amino acids: CSVDVAGDQQETQYF. The full variable domain, completed using reference TRBV29-1 and TRBJ2-5, is SAVISQKPSRDICQRGTSLTIQCQVDSQVTMMFWYRQQPGQSLTLIATANQGSEATYESGFVIDKFPISRPNLTFSTLTVSNMSPEDSSIYLCSVDVAGDQQETQYFGPGTRLLVL.

This chain uses TRBV19 with TRBJ2-5; TRBD2 aligns across 11 bases. CDR3 length equals 14 residues. The germline V gene encodes CDR1 LNHDA and CDR2 SQIVND (reference sequence). With V trimmed by 5 bases and J by 5 bases, 4 bases remained unmatched. The CDR3 bases are TGTGCCAGTAGTCTCGCTAGCGGGGGGGAGACCCAGTACTTC. Amino acid sequence: CASSLASGGETQYF.

In this sample, this clone turned up a few times. The chain has TRBV2 and TRBJ1-2, with D possibly matching TRBD1 (5 bases). Looked up from germline, CDR1 is SNHLY and CDR2 is FYNNEI. Trimming removed 3 bases from V and 0 bases from J, with 8 bases in between. The CDR3 runs 14 residues. Written as DNA, the CDR3 is TGTGCCAGCAGTGATGGGGCACCTAACTATGGCTACACCTTC. It is translated as CASSDGAPNYGYTF. Full variable domain (rest looked up from reference TRBV2 and TRBJ1-2): EPEVTQTPSHQVTQMGQEVILRCVPISNHLYFYWYRQILGQKVEFLVSFYNNEISEKSEIFDDQFSVERPDGSNFTLKIRSTKLEDSAMYFCASSDGAPNYGYTFGSGTRLTVV.

V is TRBV9 and J is TRBJ2-3; TRBD1 matches at 7 bases. The CDR3 covers 13 residues. V was clipped by 0 bases and J by 7 bases; unmatched bases: 2. From germline, CDR1 is SGDLS and CDR2 YYNGEE. The CDR3 reads CASSVEGAYTQYF. CDR3 nucleotide sequence: TGTGCCAGCAGCGTAGAGGGGGCGTATACGCAGTATTTT.

The chain recombines TRBV27 with TRBJ2-3; weak D call: TRBD2 (6 bases). In germline, CDR1 is MNHEY, CDR2 SMNVEV (reference sequence). The CDR3 consists of 14 residues. V lost 1 base to trimming and J lost 2 bases, with 7 bases between them. The CDR3 DNA is TGTGCCAGCAGTTTATGGGACTCCACAGATACGCAGTATTTT. The encoded protein is CASSLWDSTDTQYF.

V usage is TRBV19 and J usage is TRBJ1-6, with TRBD1 matching over 7 bases. This CDR3 region has 14 residues. In germline, CDR1 is LNHDA, CDR2 SQIVND (reference sequence). J gave up 7 bases and V 5 bases, and 5 bases lay outside the gene matches. CDR3 sequence: CASSGGQKNSPLHF. The CDR3 region has the DNA TGTGCCAGTAGTGGGGGACAGAAAAATTCACCCCTCCACTTT.

The chain couples TRBV9 to TRBJ1-1, with 11 bases lining up with TRBD1. CDR3 length equals 16 residues. Germline CDR1 SGDLS, CDR2 YYNGEE. The ends lost 2 bases at V and 5 bases at J; junction bases unmatched: 8. The CDR3 loop is CASSVTSGQGGTEAFF. DNA of the CDR3: TGTGCCAGCAGCGTGACCTCGGGACAGGGGGGGACTGAAGCTTTCTTT.

This clone has only a few counts. The chain recombines TRBV7-9 with TRBJ1-2; 8 bases match TRBD1. With 4 bases clipped from V and 1 base from J, the junction kept 2 bases outside the gene matches. Germline lookup yields CDR1 SEHNR and CDR2 FQNEAQ (reference sequence). The CDR3 sequence is 14 residues long. The DNA for the CDR3 is TGTGCCAGCAGCTGGGACAGGCTTAACTATGGCTACACCTTC. Its protein is CASSWDRLNYGYTF.

The chain couples TRBV6-5 to TRBJ2-7, with 9 bases matching TRBD2. Germline V gene lookup returns CDR1 MNHEY and CDR2 SVGAGI. The CDR3 is 13 amino acids. V was clipped by 6 bases and J by 2 bases; unmatched bases: 2. CDR3 nucleotide sequence: TGTGCCAGCAGGACTAGCGGAGCCTACGAGCAGTACTTC. This translates into CASRTSGAYEQYF.

Only a few counts were recorded for this clone. The chain links TRBV7-8 to TRBJ2-2; weak D call: TRBD2 (5 bases). This CDR3 is 14 amino acids long. Germline values: CDR1 SGHVS, CDR2 FQNEAQ. V was pared by 2 bases and J by 5 bases, with 9 bases between. The CDR3 is CASSLYGGTGELFF. CDR3 bases: TGTGCCAGCAGCTTATATGGAGGAACCGGGGAGCTGTTTTTT. The entire variable domain, with the rest obtained from reference TRBV7-8 and TRBJ2-2, is as follows: GAGVSQSPRYKVAKRGQDVALRCDPISGHVSLFWYQQALGQGPEFLTYFQNEAQLDKSGLPSDRFFAERPEGSVSTLKIQRTQQEDSAVYLCASSLYGGTGELFFGEGSRLTVL.

The chain employs TRBV30 and TRBJ1-5; 7 bases line up with TRBD1. Germline assignment: CDR1 GTSNPN and CDR2 SVGIG (reference sequence). V shed 1 base, J shed 0 bases, and the junction held 3 bases outside the gene matches. CDR3 length equals 15 residues. In nucleotides, the CDR3 is TGTGCCTGGAGTGGGGGGACAGTTAGCAATCAGCCCCAGCATTTT. Translation gives CAWSGGTVSNQPQHF.

This chain uses TRBV5-4 with TRBJ1-1, with 8 positions matching TRBD1. Germline V lookup: CDR1 SGHNT, CDR2 YYREEE (reference sequence). The CDR3 sequence is 15 residues long. Trimming at V came to 2 bases and at J to 4 bases, leaving 7 bases not matched to a gene. CDR3 amino acids: CASSFGGQGITEAFF. CDR3 in DNA: TGTGCCAGCAGCTTTGGTGGACAGGGCATCACTGAAGCTTTCTTT.

The rearrangement uses TRBV5-1 and TRBJ1-2; D possibly corresponds to TRBD1 (5 bases). With 0 bases removed from V and 7 bases from J, the gap between germline ends came to 7 bases. CDR3 length: 12 amino acids. From germline, CDR1 is SGHRS and CDR2 YFSETQ. The CDR3 sequence: CASSLDQGGYTF. CDR3 coding DNA: TGCGCCAGCAGCTTGGATCAGGGTGGCTACACCTTC.

This sequence joins TRBV4-1 and TRBJ2-1; D is possibly TRBD2 (5 bases). V lost 2 bases, J lost 3 bases, and 8 bases lay in between. The length of the CDR3 is 14 residues. Germline V gene sequence: CDR1 MGHRA, CDR2 YSYEKL. DNA of the CDR3: TGCGCCAGCAGCCAAAACGGGATCTACAATGAGCAGTTCTTC. This codes for CASSQNGIYNEQFF.

This chain links TRBV27 with TRBJ1-3, with 9 bases lining up with TRBD1. V was pared by 8 bases and J by 0 bases, with 5 bases of the junction left unmatched. This CDR3 comprises 15 residues. CDR1 and CDR2 from the germline V gene are MNHEY and SMNVEV (reference sequence). The CDR3 bases are TGTGCCAGCGGTGACAGGGGGAGCTCTGGAAACACCATATATTTT. Protein: CASGDRGSSGNTIYF.

The V call is TRBV3-1 (or the pseudogene TRBV3-2), the J call TRBJ2-7; TRBD2 matches 11 bases. Looked up from germline, CDR1 is LGHDT and CDR2 is YNNKEL (reference sequence). The CDR3 totals 17 residues. V shed 2 bases and J 5 bases; nucleotides not matched to a gene: 11. Here the CDR3 reads CASSQSRLAGGPDEQYF. Written as DNA, the CDR3 is TGTGCCAGCAGCCAAAGTCGTTTAGCGGGAGGGCCTGACGAGCAGTACTTC.

The V and J genes are TRBV9 and TRBJ1-1; no definite D call. V lost 3 bases to trimming and J lost 4 bases, with 16 bases between them. Germline CDR1 SGDLS, CDR2 YYNGEE. The CDR3 is made up of 15 amino acids. Written as DNA, the CDR3 is TGTGCCAGCAGCGCCTTAAATCCGGGAGGCACTGAAGCTTTCTTT. It is translated as CASSALNPGGTEAFF.

The rearrangement joins TRBV9 to TRBJ1-5, with 10 bases that match TRBD1. V lost 4 bases to trimming and J lost 5 bases; unmatched junction nucleotides: 12. The CDR3 is 17 residues long. Germline lookup yields CDR1 SGDLS and CDR2 YYNGEE. In DNA, the CDR3 is TGTGCCAGCAGCATCGGGACAGGGGAGTTTAGTCATCAGCCCCAGCATTTT. The encoded protein is CASSIGTGEFSHQPQHF.

This chain links TRBV7-2 with TRBJ2-7; TRBD1 is a possible D gene (7 bases). The germline CDR1 and CDR2 sequences are SGHTA and FQGNSA. CDR3 length: 15 amino acids. The V gene lost 1 base and the J gene lost 5 bases, with 15 bases spanning the gap. This CDR3 reads CASSLEGGQRHEQYF. CDR3 DNA: TGTGCCAGCAGCTTAGAGGGGGGACAGCGACACGAGCAGTACTTC.

Only one count was recorded for this clone. The same CDR3 is also encoded by other DNA sequences in this sample. V gene TRBV28 combines with J gene TRBJ2-3; D is uncertain. From germline, CDR1 is MDHEN and CDR2 SYDVKM. V was trimmed by 6 bases and J by 3 bases, leaving 4 bases between them. This CDR3 is built from 11 residues. CDR3 sequence reads: CASRETDTQYF. The CDR3 DNA follows: TGTGCCAGCAGGGAGACAGATACGCAGTATTTT.

The rearrangement links TRBV3-1 (or the pseudogene TRBV3-2) to TRBJ2-3; 8 nucleotides align to TRBD2. The CDR3 spans 13 residues. J gave up 5 bases and V 5 bases, and 3 bases lay outside the gene matches. Germline V lookup: CDR1 LGHDT, CDR2 YNNKEL (reference sequence). Written as DNA, the CDR3 is TGTGCCAGCAGCTGGCGGGGGGAAGATACGCAGTATTTT. This gives the protein CASSWRGEDTQYF.

The V call is TRBV7-9, the J call TRBJ1-4; the D gene is possibly TRBD1 (6 bases). V was trimmed by 5 bases and J by 0 bases, leaving 13 bases between them. Germline-derived CDR1 and CDR2 are SEHNR and FQNEAQ (reference sequence). The CDR3 is 16 residues long. DNA of the CDR3: TGTGCCAGCAGCCACGGACAGATCGCAACTAATGAAAAACTGTTTTTT. Translating gives CASSHGQIATNEKLFF.